What follows is one T cell receptor beta chain and its context. This clone showed up just once. There is no known antigen for this receptor. No clone much larger than this one lies a single base away; base qualities are absent. TCRbeta CDR3 regions were amplified from genomic DNA by means of the immunoSEQ Assay, a bias-controlled multiplex PCR. Regarding the original processing steps: Nucleated cell counts per sample were estimated from amplification of reference gene primers within the assay. To quantify the absolute abundance of each unique TCRbeta CDR3 rearrangement, sequence reads were collapsed and filtered. For each sample, productive Simpson clonality was calculated as the square root of Simpson's diversity index across productive rearrangements. TCRdb took over this immuneACCESS table, retaining in-frame rearrangements with V and J assigned. Such tables are incomplete; in checked studies, under half of the missing clones stem from an unresolved V gene, and the remainder is unexplained. Clonal size and the V and J genes are those of that table, whereas D and trimming came from the DNA. In this sample the table shows some 460,000 clones, approximately 90% of which occur a single time. Together, the top ten hold 4% to 4.5% of the sample.

The collaborating institutions used their own protocols to collect whole blood in K2EDTA tubes. For TCRbeta analysis, collaborators shipped samples in one of three forms: frozen whole blood, isolated PBMCs, or DNA extracted from either of those sample types. The data belong to a study of blood T cell repertoires in COVID-19 (dated by TCRdb to the early 2020s). In the study overall: Collaborator samples came from the United States, Italy and Spain and covered acute and convalescent phases of COVID-19. The prospective study material was composed of cDNA or gDNA derived from T cells, B-cell-depleted T cells, or PBMCs. The dataset comprised deeply sampled blood TCRbeta repertoires from subjects exposed to, actively infected with, or recovered from COVID-19. The repertoires were made available in a free public database intended to serve as a resource for research on the immune response to SARS-CoV-2. The samples were drawn from the first 160 participants of the ongoing ImmuneRACE study and from over 950 subjects provided by 6 global collaborators. The sample metadata nearly always contained a de-identified subject ID, COVID-19 status, age in years and sex. Where available, HLA class I and class II types were obtained from metadata supplied by the sample provider rather than from assay-based typing. The paper's findings and limits, for the study overall: The quantity of clinical and demographic metadata differed by source and by participant and was supplied without curation.

This TCR came from a woman in her twenties or thirties with acute or convalescent COVID-19. Sequencing was carried out using peripheral blood.

The DNA sequence is given as TGCAGTGCTAGTTCGGGACAGGGGTACTACGAGCAGTACTTC. The translation is CSASSGQGYYEQYF. Rearrangement joined TRBV20-1 to TRBJ2-7, with TRBD1 matching 10 junction bases. Based on the germline V gene (reference sequence), the CDR1 and CDR2 sequences are DFQATT and SNEGSKA. V and J are trimmed by 3 bases and 3 bases, and the gene matches miss 5 bases of the junction. The CDR3 sequence holds 14 residues, the cysteine and phenylalanine included. The DNA shown is the 42-base CDR3, in frame from base 1.